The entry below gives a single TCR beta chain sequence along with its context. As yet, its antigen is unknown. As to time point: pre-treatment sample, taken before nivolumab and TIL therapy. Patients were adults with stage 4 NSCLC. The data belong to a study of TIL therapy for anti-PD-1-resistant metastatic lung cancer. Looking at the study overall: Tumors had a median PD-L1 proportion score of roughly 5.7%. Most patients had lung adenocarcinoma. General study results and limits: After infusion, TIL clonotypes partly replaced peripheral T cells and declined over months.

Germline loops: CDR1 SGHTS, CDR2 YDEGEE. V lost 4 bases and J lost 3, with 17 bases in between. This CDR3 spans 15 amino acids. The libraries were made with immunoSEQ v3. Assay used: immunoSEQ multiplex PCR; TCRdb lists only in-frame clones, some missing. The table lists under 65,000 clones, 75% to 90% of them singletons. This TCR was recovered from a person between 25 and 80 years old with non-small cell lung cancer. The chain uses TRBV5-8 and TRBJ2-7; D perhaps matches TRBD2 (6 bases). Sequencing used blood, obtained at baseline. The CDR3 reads CASSRPSRGNYEQYF. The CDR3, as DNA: TGTGCCAGCAGCCGGCCGTCGCGGGGTAACTACGAGCAGTACTTC.